This TCR beta chain was captured by sequencing in a study of T cells after yellow fever vaccination. Study-wide context: Preparation of fractions with low cell numbers was performed using SMART-Seq v4 Ultra Low Input.

In its sample, this clonotype was seen a few times. The antigen is not known. TCRdb used MiXCR to reprocess the 5' RACE reads, holding one entry per CDR3 protein. The table lists approximately 550,000 distinct CDR3 sequences, about 13% of them singletons. CDR3 length: 12 residues. Germline V gene lookup returns CDR1 SQVTM and CDR2 ANQGSEA. Trimming cost V 1 base and J 9 bases, with 11 bases left between them. Study-level findings and limits: In FACS-sorted repertoires, abundant clonotypes from the bulk population could appear as contaminants.

The sample here was PBMCs, taken on the day of the yellow fever booster vaccination. The chain recombines TRBV29-1 with TRBJ2-3, with D uncertain. This sequence originates from a man aged 30 to 39 who received the YFV17D yellow fever vaccine. Here the CDR3 reads CSVEGATDTQYF. In DNA, the CDR3 is TGCAGCGTTGAAGGGGCTACGGACACGCAGTATTTT.